These 8 T cell receptor beta chains originate from one sample sequenced in a study of CD8 T cells in ankylosing spondylitis. In TCRdb, the 5' RACE reads were re-called with MiXCR into one record per CDR3 protein. The table shows fewer than 350,000 distinct CDR3 sequences, with 11% occurring only once. The sample taken for sequencing was blood, either unsorted or a sorted T cell fraction (not recorded which). These receptors were taken from a female donor with ankylosing spondylitis or in good health (not recorded which).

This clonotype was counted at least ten times. The V and J genes are TRBV20-1 and TRBJ2-1; D may be TRBD1 or TRBD2 (6 bases each). This CDR3 is built from 14 residues. The germline V gene has CDR1 DFQATT and CDR2 SNEGSKA (reference sequence). Trimming removed 5 bases from V and 5 bases from J, with 16 bases in between. The CDR3 sequence: CSAALGGLDNEQFF. The CDR3 region has the DNA TGCAGTGCTGCCCTTGGGGGGCTTGACAATGAGCAGTTCTTC.

The chain employs TRBV7-6 and TRBJ1-1, with 8 bases that match TRBD1. The CDR3 spans 17 residues. V lost 5 bases to trimming and J lost 2 bases; unmatched junction nucleotides: 13. Per the germline V gene, CDR1 is SGHVS and CDR2 is FNYEAQ. The CDR3 DNA reads as TGTGCCAGCAGCCCGGGACAGGCCGGGATCCTCAACACTGAAGCTTTCTTT. Translated, it gives CASSPGQAGILNTEAFF. The entire variable domain, with the rest obtained from reference TRBV7-6 and TRBJ1-1, is as follows: GAGVSQSPRYKVTKRGQDVALRCDPISGHVSLYWYRQALGQGPEFLTYFNYEAQQDKSGLPNDRFSAERPEGSISTLTIQRTEQRDSAMYRCASSPGQAGILNTEAFFGQGTRLTVV.

This clonotype was recorded many times. The chain has TRBV6-1 and TRBJ1-1; D might be TRBD1 (5 bases). The CDR3 covers 13 residues. Germline lookup yields CDR1 MNHNS and CDR2 SASEGT. Deletions cut 10 bases from V and 8 bases from J, with 20 bases between. Written as DNA, the CDR3 is TGTGCCATTAAGCCGAGGCGGGACGCAGAAGCTTTCTTT. Its translation is CAIKPRRDAEAFF.

For this clonotype: The conserved closing phenylalanine or tryptophan is absent in this CDR3, likely reflecting a read error. The chain carries TRBV20-1 and TRBJ1-5; D ambiguous. The V and J ends lost 4 bases and 1 base respectively, with 8 bases between them. Germline V gives CDR1 DFQATT, CDR2 SNEGSKA (reference sequence). The CDR3 contains 13 residues. The CDR3, as DNA: TGCAGTGCTAAGAACAGCAGCAATCAGCCCCAGCATTTA. It yields the protein CSAKNSSNQPQHL.

This clonotype was observed many times. This rearrangement joins TRBV5-1 to TRBJ2-1; 7 positions agree with TRBD2. The CDR3 extends over 16 amino acids. Germline values: CDR1 SGHRS, CDR2 YFSETQ. V was clipped by 0 bases and J by 0 bases; unmatched bases: 3. CDR3 loop: CASSLAGGSSYNEQFF. The DNA for the CDR3 is TGCGCCAGCAGCTTGGCCGGCGGGAGCTCCTACAATGAGCAGTTCTTC.

This clonotype was observed at least ten times. This rearrangement joins TRBV20-1 to TRBJ1-2, with 7 nucleotides matching TRBD1. Germline values: CDR1 DFQATT, CDR2 SNEGSKA (reference sequence). This CDR3 is built from 13 residues. V dropped 3 bases and J dropped 4; count of bases not matched to a gene: 5. Here the CDR3 reads CSASSGTAYGYTF. The CDR3, as DNA: TGCAGTGCTAGTTCTGGGACAGCCTATGGCTACACCTTC.

The table lists this clonotype with many counts. The J gene is TRBJ2-5, the V gene TRBV20-1; 8 bases line up with TRBD2. The ends lost 5 bases at V and 5 bases at J; junction bases unmatched: 7. The CDR3 totals 13 residues. Germline V gene data show CDR1 as DFQATT and CDR2 as SNEGSKA (reference sequence). The CDR3 DNA follows: TGCAGTGCTTTTAGCGGGATAGGGGAGACCCAGTACTTC. Translation gives CSAFSGIGETQYF.

This clonotype was detected ten times or more. J is TRBJ2-7 and V is TRBV7-2; D is ambiguous. V was trimmed by 1 base and J by 3 bases, leaving 7 bases between them. This CDR3 spans 13 amino acids. CDR1 SGHTA and CDR2 FQGNSA come from the germline V gene. CDR3 protein: CASSLEEFYEQYF. CDR3 DNA sequence: TGTGCCAGCAGCTTAGAGGAGTTCTACGAGCAGTACTTC. The whole variable domain, filled in from reference TRBV7-2 and TRBJ2-7, reads GAGVSQSPSNKVTEKGKDVELRCDPISGHTALYWYRQSLGQGLEFLIYFQGNSAPDKSGLPSDRFSAERTGGSVSTLTIQRTQQEDSAVYLCASSLEEFYEQYFGPGTRLTVT.